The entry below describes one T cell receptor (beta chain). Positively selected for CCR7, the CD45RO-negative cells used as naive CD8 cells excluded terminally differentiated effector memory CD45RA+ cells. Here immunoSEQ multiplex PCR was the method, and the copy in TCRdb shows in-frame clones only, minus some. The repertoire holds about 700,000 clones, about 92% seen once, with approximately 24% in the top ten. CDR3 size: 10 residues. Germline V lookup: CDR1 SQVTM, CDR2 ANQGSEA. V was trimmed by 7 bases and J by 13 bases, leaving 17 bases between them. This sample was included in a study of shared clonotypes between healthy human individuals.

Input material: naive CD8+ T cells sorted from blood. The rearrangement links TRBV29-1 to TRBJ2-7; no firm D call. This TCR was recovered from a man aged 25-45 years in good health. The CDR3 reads CSGRNYGRYF. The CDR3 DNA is TGCAGCGGACGAAATTACGGTCGCTACTTC.